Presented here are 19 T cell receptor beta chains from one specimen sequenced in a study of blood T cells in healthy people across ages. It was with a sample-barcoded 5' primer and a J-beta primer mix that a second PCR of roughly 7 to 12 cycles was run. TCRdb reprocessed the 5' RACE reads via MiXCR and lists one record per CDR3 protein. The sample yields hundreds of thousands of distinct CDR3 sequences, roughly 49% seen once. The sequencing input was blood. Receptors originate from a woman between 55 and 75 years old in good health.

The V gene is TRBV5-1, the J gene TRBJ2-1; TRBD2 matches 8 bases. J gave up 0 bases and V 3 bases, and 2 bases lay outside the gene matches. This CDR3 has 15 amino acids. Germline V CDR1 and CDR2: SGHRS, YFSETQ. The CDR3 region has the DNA TGCGCCAGCAGCTGGAGCGGGGGCTCCTACAATGAGCAGTTCTTC. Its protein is CASSWSGGSYNEQFF.

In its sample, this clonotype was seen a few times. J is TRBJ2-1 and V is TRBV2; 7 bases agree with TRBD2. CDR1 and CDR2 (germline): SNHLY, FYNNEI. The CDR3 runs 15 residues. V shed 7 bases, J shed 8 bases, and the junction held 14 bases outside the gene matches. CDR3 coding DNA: TGTGCCAGCACTGCCGGGACTAATAGTATCGATGAGCAGTTCTTC. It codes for CASTAGTNSIDEQFF.

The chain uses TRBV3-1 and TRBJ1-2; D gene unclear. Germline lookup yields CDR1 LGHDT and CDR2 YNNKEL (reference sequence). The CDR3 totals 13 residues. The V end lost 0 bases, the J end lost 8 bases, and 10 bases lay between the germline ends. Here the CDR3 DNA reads TGTGCCAGCAGCCAAGAGTCCGGTTTAGGCTACACCTTC. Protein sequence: CASSQESGLGYTF.

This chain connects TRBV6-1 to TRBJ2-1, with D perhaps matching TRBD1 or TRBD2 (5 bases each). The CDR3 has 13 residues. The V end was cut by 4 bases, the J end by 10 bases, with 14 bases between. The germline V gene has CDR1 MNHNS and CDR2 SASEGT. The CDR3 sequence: CASSVRDLREQFF. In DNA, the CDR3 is TGTGCCAGCAGTGTACGGGACCTCCGGGAGCAGTTCTTC.

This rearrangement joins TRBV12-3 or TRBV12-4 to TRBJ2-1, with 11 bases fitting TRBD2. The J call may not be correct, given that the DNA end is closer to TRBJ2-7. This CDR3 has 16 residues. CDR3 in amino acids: CASSYLAGGHYNEQYF. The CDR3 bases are TGTGCCAGCAGTTACCTAGCGGGAGGACACTACAATGAGCAGTACTTC.

The CDR3 is CATSRTLAQSSYNEQFF. As DNA, the CDR3 is TGTGCCACCAGCAGGACACTAGCGCAAAGCTCCTACAATGAGCAGTTCTTC. The chain couples TRBV15 to TRBJ2-1, with 7 bases matching TRBD2. Germline V CDR1 and CDR2: LNHNV, YYDKDF (reference sequence). V was clipped by 3 bases and J by 0 bases; unmatched bases: 8. This CDR3 contains 17 residues.

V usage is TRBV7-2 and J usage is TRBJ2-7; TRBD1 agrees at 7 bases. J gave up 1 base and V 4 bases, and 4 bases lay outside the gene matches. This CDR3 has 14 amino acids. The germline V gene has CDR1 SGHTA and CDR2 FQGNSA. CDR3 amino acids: CASSYLDRSYEQYF. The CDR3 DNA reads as TGTGCCAGCAGCTATCTGGACAGGTCCTACGAGCAGTACTTC.

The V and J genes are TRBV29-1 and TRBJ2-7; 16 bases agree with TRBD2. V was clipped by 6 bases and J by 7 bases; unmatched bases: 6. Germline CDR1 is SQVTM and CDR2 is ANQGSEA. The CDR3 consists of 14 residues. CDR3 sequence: CSVRGTSGRDEQYF. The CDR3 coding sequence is TGCAGCGTCCGTGGGACTAGCGGGAGGGATGAGCAGTACTTC.

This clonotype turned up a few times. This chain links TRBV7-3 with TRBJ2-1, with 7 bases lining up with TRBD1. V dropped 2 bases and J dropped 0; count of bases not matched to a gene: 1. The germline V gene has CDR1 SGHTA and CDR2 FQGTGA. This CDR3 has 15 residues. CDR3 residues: CASSLGDSSYNEQFF. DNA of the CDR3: TGTGCCAGCAGCTTAGGGGACAGCTCCTACAATGAGCAGTTCTTC.

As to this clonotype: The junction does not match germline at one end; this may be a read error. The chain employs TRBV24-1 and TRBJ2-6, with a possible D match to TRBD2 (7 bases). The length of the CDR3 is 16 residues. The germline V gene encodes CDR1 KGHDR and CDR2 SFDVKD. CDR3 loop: CATSDSGLAGADVLTF. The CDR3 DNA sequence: TGTGCCACCAGTGATTCAGGGTTGGCGGGGGCCGACGTCCTGACTTTC.

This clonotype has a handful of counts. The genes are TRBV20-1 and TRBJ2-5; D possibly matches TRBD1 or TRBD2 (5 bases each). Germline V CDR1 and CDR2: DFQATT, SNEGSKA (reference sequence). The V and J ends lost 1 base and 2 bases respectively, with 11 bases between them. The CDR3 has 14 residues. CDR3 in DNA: TGCAGTGCTAGAGCGCTGGGACGGCAAGAGACCCAGTACTTC. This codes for CSARALGRQETQYF.

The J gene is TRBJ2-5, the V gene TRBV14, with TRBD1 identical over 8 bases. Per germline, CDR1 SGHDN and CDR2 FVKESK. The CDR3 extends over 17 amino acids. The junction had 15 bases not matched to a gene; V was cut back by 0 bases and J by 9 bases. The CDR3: CASSQDLRTGRSGAQYF. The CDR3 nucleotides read TGTGCCAGCAGCCAAGATCTAAGGACAGGGAGATCGGGGGCCCAGTACTTC.

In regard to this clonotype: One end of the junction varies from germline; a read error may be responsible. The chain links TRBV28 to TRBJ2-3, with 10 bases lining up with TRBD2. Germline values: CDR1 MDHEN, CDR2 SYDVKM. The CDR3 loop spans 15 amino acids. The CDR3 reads CANSSSGSGRDTQYF. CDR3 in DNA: TGTGCCAACAGTTCTAGCGGGAGCGGCAGGGATACGCAGTATTTT.

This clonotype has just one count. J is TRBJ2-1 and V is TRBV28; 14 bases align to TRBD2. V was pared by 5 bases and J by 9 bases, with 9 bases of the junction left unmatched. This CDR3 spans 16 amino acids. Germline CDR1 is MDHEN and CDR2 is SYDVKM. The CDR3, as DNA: TGTGCCAGCAGTACCTCCGGGACTAGCGGGAGAGCTGAGCAGTTCTTC. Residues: CASSTSGTSGRAEQFF.

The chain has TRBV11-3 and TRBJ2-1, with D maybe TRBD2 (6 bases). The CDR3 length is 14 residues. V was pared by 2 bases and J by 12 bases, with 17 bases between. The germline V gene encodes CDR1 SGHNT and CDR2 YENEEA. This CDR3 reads CASSLSRNSGLQFF. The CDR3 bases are TGTGCCAGCAGCTTATCCCGTAATAGCGGCCTGCAGTTCTTC.

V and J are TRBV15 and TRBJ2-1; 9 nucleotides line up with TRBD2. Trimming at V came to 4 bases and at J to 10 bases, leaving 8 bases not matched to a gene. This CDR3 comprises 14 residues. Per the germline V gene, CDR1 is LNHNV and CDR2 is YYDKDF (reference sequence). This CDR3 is CATSTGTSPREQFF. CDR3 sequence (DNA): TGTGCCACCAGCACCGGGACTAGCCCGAGGGAGCAGTTCTTC.

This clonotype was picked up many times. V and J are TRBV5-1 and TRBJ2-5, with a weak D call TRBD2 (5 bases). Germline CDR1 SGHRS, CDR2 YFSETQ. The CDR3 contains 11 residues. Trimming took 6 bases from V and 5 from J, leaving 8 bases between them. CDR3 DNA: TGCGCCAGCAAATCGGGGGAGACCCAGTACTTC. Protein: CASKSGETQYF.

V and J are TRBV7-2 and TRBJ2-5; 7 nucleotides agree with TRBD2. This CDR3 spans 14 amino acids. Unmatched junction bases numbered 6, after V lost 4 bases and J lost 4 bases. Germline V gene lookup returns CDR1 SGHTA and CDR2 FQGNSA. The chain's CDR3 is CASSWGGALETQYF. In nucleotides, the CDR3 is TGTGCCAGCAGCTGGGGGGGAGCCCTAGAGACCCAGTACTTC.

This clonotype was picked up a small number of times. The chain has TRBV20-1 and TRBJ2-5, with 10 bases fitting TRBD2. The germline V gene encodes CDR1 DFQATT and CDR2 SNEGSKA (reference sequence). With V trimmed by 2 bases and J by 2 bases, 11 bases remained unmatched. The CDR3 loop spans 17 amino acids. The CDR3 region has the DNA TGCAGTGCTAGACACCTTACCAGCGGGAGGGGGCAAGAGACCCAGTACTTC. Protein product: CSARHLTSGRGQETQYF.